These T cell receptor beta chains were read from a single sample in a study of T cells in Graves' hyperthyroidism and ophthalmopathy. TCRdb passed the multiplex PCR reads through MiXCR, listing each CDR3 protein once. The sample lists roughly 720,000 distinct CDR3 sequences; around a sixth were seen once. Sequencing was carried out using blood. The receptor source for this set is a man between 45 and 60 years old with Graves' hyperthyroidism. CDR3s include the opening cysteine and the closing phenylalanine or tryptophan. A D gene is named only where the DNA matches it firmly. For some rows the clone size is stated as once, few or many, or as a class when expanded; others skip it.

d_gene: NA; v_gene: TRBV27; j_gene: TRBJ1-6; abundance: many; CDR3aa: CASSLRGAESSYNSPLHF; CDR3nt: TGTGCCAGCAGCCTTCGTGGGGCGGAGAGCTCCTATAATTCACCCCTCCACTTT
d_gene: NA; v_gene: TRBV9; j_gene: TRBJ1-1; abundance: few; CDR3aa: CVSGATEAFF; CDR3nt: TGTGTCAGTGGGGCCACTGAAGCTTTCTTT
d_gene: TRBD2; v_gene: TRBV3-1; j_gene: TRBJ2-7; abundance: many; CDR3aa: CASSQDTGRFLYEQYF; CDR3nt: TGTGCCAGCAGCCAAGATACCGGGAGGTTCCTCTACGAGCAGTACTTC
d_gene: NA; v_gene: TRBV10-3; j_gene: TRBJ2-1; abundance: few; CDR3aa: CAISVGGMPSYNEQFF; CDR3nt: TGTGCCATCAGTGTAGGCGGAATGCCATCCTACAATGAGCAGTTCTTC
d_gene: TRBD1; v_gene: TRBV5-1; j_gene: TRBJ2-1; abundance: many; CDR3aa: CASSLEQGAYNEQFF; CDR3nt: TGCGCCAGCAGCTTGGAACAGGGGGCCTACAATGAGCAGTTCTTC
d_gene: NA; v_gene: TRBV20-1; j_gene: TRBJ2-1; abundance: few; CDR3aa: CSYPGPYNEQFF; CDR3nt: TGCAGTTACCCGGGACCTTACAATGAGCAGTTCTTC
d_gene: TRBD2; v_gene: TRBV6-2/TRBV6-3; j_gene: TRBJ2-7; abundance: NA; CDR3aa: CASSVERESYEQYF; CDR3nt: TGTGCCAGCAGTGTTGAGCGGGAGTCCTACGAGCAGTACTTC
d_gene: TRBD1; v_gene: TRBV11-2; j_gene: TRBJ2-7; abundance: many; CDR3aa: CASSKRLPDRGFSYEQYF; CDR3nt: TGTGCCAGCAGCAAACGACTACCGGACAGGGGTTTCTCCTACGAGCAGTACTTC
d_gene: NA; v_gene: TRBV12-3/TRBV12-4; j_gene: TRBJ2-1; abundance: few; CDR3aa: CASTPPNRYNEQFF; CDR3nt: TGTGCCAGCACCCCCCCTAACAGGTACAATGAGCAGTTCTTC
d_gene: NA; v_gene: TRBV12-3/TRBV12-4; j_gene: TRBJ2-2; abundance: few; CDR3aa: CASTLWGVGTGELFF; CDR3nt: TGTGCCAGCACCTTGTGGGGGGTGGGGACCGGGGAGCTGTTTTTT
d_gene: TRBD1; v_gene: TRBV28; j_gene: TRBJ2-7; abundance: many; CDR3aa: CASSSPGTEPYEQYF; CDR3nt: TGTGCCAGCAGTTCCCCGGGGACAGAACCCTACGAGCAGTACTTC
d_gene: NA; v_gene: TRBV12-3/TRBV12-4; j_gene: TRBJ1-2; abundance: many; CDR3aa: CASSLGSLYGYTF; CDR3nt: TGTGCCAGCAGTTTAGGCAGTTTATATGGCTACACCTTC
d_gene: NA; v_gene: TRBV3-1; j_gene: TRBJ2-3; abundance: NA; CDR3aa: CASSQDGEVTDTQYF; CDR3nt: TGTGCCAGCAGCCAAGACGGGGAGGTGACAGATACGCAGTATTTT
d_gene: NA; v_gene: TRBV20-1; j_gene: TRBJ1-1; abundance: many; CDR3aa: CSARMGGISTEAFF; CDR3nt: TGCAGTGCTAGAATGGGCGGAATCTCAACTGAAGCTTTCTTT
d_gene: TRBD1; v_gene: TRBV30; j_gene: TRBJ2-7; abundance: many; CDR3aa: CAWSPGQGSYEQYF; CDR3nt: TGTGCCTGGAGTCCAGGACAGGGCTCCTACGAGCAGTACTTC
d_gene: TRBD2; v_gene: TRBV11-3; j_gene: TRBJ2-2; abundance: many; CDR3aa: CASSPTSGRYTGELFF; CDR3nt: TGTGCCAGCAGTCCAACTAGCGGGAGATACACCGGGGAGCTGTTTTTT
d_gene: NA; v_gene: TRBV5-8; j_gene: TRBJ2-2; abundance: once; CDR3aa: CASSFRTGINTGELFF; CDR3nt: TGTGCCAGCAGCTTCCGCACAGGGATTAACACCGGGGAGCTGTTTTTT
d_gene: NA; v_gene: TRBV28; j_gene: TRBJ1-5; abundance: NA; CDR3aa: CASIKGDFTSNQPQHF; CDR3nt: TGTGCCAGCATCAAGGGGGATTTTACCAGCAATCAGCCCCAGCATTTT
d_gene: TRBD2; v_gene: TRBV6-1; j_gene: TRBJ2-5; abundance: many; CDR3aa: CASSEVEGLAYRYF; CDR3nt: TGTGCCAGCAGTGAAGTGGAGGGACTAGCTTACCGGTACTTC
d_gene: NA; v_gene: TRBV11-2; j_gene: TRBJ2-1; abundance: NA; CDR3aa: CASSAGRVNEQFF; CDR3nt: TGTGCCAGCAGTGCCGGACGAGTAAATGAGCAGTTCTTC
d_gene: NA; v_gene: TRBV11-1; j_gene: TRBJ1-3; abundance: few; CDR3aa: CASSLPTVNSGNTIYF; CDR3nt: TGTGCCAGCAGCCTACCGACAGTAAACTCTGGAAACACCATATATTTT
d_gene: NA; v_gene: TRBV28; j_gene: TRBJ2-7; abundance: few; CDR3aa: CASTFQGRAYEQYF; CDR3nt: TGTGCCAGCACCTTCCAGGGACGGGCCTACGAGCAGTACTTC
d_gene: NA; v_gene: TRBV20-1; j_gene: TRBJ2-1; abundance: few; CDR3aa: CSAKDHEQFF; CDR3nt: TGCAGTGCTAAGGACCATGAGCAGTTCTTC
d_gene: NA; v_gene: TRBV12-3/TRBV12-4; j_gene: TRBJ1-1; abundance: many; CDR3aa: CASSLGVENTEAFF; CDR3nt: TGTGCCAGCAGTCTTGGCGTGGAGAACACTGAAGCTTTCTTT
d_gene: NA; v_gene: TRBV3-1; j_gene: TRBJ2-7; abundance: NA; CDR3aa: CASSIQGDSYEQYF; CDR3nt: TGTGCCAGCAGCATACAGGGTGACTCCTACGAGCAGTACTTC
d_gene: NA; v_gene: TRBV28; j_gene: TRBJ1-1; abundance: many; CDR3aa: CASYQGSTEAFF; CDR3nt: TGTGCCAGTTACCAGGGTTCCACTGAAGCTTTCTTT
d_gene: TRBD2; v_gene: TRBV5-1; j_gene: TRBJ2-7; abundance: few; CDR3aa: CASSFGTSEYEQYF; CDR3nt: TGCGCCAGCAGCTTCGGGACTAGTGAATACGAGCAGTACTTC
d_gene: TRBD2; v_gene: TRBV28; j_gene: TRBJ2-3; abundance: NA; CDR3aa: CASSLVSGSWSDTQYF; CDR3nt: TGTGCCAGCAGTTTAGTGAGCGGGAGCTGGTCAGATACGCAGTATTTT
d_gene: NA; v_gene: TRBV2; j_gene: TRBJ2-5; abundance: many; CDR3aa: CASTKRETQYF; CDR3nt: TGTGCCAGCACAAAACGGGAGACCCAGTACTTC
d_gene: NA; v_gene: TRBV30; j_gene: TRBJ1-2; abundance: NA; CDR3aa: CAWSVGRVEGYGYTF; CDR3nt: TGTGCCTGGAGTGTTGGAAGGGTGGAGGGCTATGGCTACACCTTC
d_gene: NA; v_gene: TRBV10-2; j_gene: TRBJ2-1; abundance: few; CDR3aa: CASSDLAEYNEQFF; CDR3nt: TGCGCCAGCAGTGACTTAGCGGAGTACAATGAGCAGTTCTTC
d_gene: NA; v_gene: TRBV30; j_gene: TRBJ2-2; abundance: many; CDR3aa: CAWRTRNTGELFF; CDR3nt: TGTGCCTGGAGGACTAGAAACACCGGGGAGCTGTTTTTT
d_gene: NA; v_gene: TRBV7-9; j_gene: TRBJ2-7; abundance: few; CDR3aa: CASSLVQGLGGALDEQYF; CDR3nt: TGTGCCAGCAGCTTAGTACAGGGACTCGGAGGGGCCCTTGACGAGCAGTACTTC
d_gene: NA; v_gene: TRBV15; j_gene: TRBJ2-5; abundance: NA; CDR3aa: CATSRDGTSRETQYF; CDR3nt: TGTGCCACCAGCAGAGATGGTACGTCAAGAGAGACCCAGTACTTC
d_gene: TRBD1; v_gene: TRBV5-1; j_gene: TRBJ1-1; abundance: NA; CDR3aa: CASSDTGGTTEAFF; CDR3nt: TGCGCCAGCAGCGACACAGGGGGCACGACTGAAGCTTTCTTT
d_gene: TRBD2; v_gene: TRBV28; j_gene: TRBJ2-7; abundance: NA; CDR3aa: CASMMGGPYEQYF; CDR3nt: TGTGCCAGCATGATGGGAGGGCCCTACGAGCAGTACTTC
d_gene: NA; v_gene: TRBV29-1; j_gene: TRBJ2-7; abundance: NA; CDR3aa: CSVVPGSGEQYF; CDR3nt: TGCAGCGTTGTTCCGGGGTCGGGGGAGCAGTACTTC
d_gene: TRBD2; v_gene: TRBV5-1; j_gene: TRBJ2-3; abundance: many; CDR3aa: CASSLVLAGSTDTQYF; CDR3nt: TGCGCCAGCAGCTTGGTTCTAGCGGGTAGCACAGATACGCAGTATTTT
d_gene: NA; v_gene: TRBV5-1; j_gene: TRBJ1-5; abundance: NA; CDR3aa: CASSLAGGREPQHF; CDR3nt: TGCGCCAGCAGCTTGGCTGGGGGGCGGGAGCCCCAGCATTTT
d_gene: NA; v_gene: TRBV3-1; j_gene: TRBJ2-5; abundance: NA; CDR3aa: CASSLPRIQETQYF; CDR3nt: TGTGCCAGCAGCCTTCCTAGGATCCAAGAGACCCAGTACTTC
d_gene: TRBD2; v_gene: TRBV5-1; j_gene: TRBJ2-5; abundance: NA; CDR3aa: CASSLRGLAGLRETQYF; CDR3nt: TGCGCCAGCAGCCTCCGGGGACTAGCGGGGTTGCGGGAGACCCAGTACTTC
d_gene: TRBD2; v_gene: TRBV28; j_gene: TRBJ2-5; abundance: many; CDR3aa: CASSFPVGSGSLQETQYF; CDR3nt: TGTGCCAGCAGTTTTCCTGTGGGTAGCGGGAGCCTCCAAGAGACCCAGTACTTC
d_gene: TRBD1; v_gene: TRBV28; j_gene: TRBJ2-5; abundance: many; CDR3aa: CASSSDREGETQYF; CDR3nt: TGTGCCAGCAGTTCCGACAGGGAAGGAGAGACCCAGTACTTC
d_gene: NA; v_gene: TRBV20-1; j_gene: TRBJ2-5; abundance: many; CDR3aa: CSAKPVAVGFRETQYF; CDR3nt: TGCAGTGCCAAACCGGTGGCGGTCGGGTTCCGGGAGACCCAGTACTTC
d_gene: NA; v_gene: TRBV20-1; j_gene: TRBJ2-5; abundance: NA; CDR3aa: CSASSTLVNQETQYF; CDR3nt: TGCAGTGCTTCCTCTACACTAGTAAACCAAGAGACCCAGTACTTC
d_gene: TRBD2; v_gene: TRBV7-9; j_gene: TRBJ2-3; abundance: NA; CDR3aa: CASSPGTSGMSGPDTQYF; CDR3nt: TGTGCCAGCAGCCCCGGGACTAGCGGGATGTCGGGTCCAGATACGCAGTATTTT
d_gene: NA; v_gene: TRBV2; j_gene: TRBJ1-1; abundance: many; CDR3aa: CASSSTPGTEAFF; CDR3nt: TGTGCCAGTAGCTCCACTCCCGGGACTGAAGCTTTCTTT
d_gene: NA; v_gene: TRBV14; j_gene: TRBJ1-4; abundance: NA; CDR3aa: CASSRFRSSEKLFF; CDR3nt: TGTGCCAGCAGCCGGTTCCGTTCGAGTGAAAAACTGTTTTTT
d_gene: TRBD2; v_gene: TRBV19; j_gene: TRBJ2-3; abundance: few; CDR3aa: CASSIGSAGAPDTQYF; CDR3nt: TGTGCCAGTAGTATAGGCTCGGCGGGAGCACCAGATACGCAGTATTTT
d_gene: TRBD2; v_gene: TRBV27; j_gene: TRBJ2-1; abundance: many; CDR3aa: CASSLRLAKYNEQFF; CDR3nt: TGTGCCAGCAGTCTACGACTAGCGAAGTACAATGAGCAGTTCTTC
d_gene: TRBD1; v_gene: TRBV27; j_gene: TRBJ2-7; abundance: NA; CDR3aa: CASSPGTGRGEQYF; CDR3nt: TGTGCCAGCAGTCCCGGGACAGGGAGAGGCGAGCAGTACTTC
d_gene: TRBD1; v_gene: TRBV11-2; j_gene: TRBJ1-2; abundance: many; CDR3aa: CASSSPGQGDYGYTF; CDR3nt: TGTGCCAGCAGCTCCCCCGGACAGGGGGACTATGGCTACACCTTC
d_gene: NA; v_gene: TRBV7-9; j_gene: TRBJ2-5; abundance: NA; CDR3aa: CASTRNPRGVETQYF; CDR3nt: TGTGCCAGCACCCGAAACCCAAGAGGGGTGGAGACCCAGTACTTC
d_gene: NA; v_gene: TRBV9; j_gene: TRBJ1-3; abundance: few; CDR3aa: CASSVATSFSGNTIYF; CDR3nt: TGTGCCAGCAGCGTAGCTACTAGTTTCTCTGGAAACACCATATATTTT
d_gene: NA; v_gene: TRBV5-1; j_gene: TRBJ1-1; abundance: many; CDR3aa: CASSSNSMNTEAFF; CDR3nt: TGCGCCAGCAGCTCAAATAGCATGAACACTGAAGCTTTCTTT
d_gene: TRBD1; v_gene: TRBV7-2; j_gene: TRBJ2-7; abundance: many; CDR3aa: CASSLSTGSRDEQYF; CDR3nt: TGTGCCAGCAGCCTCTCGACAGGGTCCAGGGACGAGCAGTACTTC
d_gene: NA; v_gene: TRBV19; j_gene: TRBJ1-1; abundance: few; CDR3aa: CASSIFWGSENTEAFF; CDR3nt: TGTGCCAGTAGTATTTTTTGGGGTAGCGAGAACACTGAAGCTTTCTTT
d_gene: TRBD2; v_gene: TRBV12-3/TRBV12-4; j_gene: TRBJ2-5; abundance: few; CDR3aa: CASTPGLAGGSETQYF; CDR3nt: TGTGCCAGCACCCCGGGACTAGCGGGTGGCTCGGAGACCCAGTACTTC
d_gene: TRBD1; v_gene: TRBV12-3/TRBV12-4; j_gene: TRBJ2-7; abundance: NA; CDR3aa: CASSWDRVMVEQYF; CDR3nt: TGTGCCAGCAGCTGGGACAGGGTTATGGTCGAGCAGTACTTC